This T cell receptor beta chain was profiled in a study of cytomegalovirus exposure and HLA in healthy donors. Germline values: CDR1 SNHLY, CDR2 FYNNEI. The CDR3 is 13 amino acids. Between the trimmed V and J ends, which lost 8 bases and 4 bases, there was a span of 14 bases. The PCR employed 60 Vbeta primers together with 13 Jbeta primers. Produced via immunoSEQ multiplex PCR; TCRdb's table is partial and in-frame only. There are over 120,000 clones in the sample; 80% occur only once, and about 4.3% lies in the top ten. This chain uses TRBV2 with TRBJ1-1, with D tentatively TRBD1 (6 bases). The clonotype originates from a man aged 35 to 55 in good health and CMV-seronegative. The sequenced sample consisted of PBMCs. The CDR3, as DNA: TGTGCCAGCGGGAACAGGGAGACCACTGAAGCTTTCTTT. Amino acid sequence: CASGNRETTEAFF.